The present T cell receptor beta chain was sequenced within a study of technical replicates of blood from a few donors. Measured with immunoSEQ multiplex PCR; TCRdb has only the in-frame clones, and not every one. Of 74,000 or so clones in the sample, around nine tenths were seen once. The CDR3 spans 16 residues. V trimming: 0 bases; J trimming: 7 bases; junction bases outside the gene matches: 6. Germline V CDR1 and CDR2: SGHDN, FVKESK. Material: T cells isolated from PBMCs. The TCR was taken from a human donor in good health. The rearrangement links TRBV14 to TRBJ1-4; TRBD1 agrees at 9 bases. Here the CDR3 reads CASSQDTQGAPEKLFF. The CDR3, as DNA: TGTGCCAGCAGCCAAGACACACAGGGGGCGCCTGAAAAACTGTTTTTT.